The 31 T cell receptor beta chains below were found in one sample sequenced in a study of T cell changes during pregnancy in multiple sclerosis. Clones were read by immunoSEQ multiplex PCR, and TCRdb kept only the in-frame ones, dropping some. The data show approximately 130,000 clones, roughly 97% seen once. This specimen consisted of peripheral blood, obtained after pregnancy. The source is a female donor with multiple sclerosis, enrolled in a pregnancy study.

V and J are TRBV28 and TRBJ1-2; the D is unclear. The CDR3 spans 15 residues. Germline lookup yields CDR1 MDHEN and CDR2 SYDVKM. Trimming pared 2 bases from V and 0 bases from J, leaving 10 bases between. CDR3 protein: CASSLKGRPNYGYTF. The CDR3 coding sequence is TGTGCCAGCAGTTTAAAAGGCAGGCCTAACTATGGCTACACCTTC.

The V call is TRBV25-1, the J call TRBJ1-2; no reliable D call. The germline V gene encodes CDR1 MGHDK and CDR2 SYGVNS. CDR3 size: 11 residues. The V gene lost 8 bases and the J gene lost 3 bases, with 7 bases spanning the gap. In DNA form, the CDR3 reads TGTGCCAGCCAGCGCTACTATGGCTACACCTTC. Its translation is CASQRYYGYTF.

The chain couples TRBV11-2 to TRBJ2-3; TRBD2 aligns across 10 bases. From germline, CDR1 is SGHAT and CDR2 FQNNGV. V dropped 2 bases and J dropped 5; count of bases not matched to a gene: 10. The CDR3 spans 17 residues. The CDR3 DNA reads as TGTGCCAGCAGCTTATCACCGGCTAGCGGGAGAGGAGATACGCAGTATTTT. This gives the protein CASSLSPASGRGDTQYF. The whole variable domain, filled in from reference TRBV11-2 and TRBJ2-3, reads EAGVAQSPRYKIIEKRQSVAFWCNPISGHATLYWYQQILGQGPKLLIQFQNNGVVDDSQLPKDRFSAERLKGVDSTLKIQPAKLEDSAVYLCASSLSPASGRGDTQYFGPGTRLTVL.

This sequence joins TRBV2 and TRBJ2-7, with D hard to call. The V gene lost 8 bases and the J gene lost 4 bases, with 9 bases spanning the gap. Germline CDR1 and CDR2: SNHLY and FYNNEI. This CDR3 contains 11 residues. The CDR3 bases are TGTGCCAGCGGTAGAGATTACGAGCAGTACTTC. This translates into CASGRDYEQYF.

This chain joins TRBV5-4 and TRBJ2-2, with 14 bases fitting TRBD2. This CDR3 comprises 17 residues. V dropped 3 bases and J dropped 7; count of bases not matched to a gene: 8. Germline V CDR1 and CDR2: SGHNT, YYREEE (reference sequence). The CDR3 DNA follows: TGTGCCAGCAGCTGGGCGGGACTAGCGGGAGTGAGCGGGGAGCTGTTTTTT. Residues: CASSWAGLAGVSGELFF. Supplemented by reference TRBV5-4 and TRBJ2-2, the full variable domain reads ETGVTQSPTHLIKTRGQQVTLRCSSQSGHNTVSWYQQALGQGPQFIFQYYREEENGRGNFPPRFSGLQFPNYSSELNVNALELDDSALYLCASSWAGLAGVSGELFFGEGSRLTVL.

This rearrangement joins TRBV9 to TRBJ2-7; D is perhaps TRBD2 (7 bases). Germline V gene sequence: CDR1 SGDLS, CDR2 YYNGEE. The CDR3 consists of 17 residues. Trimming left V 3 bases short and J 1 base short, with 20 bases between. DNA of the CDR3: TGTGCCAGCAGCGCAACAGACACAGGGCGGGGGTCCTACGAGCAGTACTTC. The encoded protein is CASSATDTGRGSYEQYF.

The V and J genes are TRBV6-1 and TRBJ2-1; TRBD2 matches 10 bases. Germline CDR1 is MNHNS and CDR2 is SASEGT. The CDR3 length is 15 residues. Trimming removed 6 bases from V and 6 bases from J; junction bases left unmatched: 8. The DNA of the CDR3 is TGTGCCAGCAGCGCTCCTAGCGGGAGTGGCAATGAGCAGTTCTTC. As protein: CASSAPSGSGNEQFF.

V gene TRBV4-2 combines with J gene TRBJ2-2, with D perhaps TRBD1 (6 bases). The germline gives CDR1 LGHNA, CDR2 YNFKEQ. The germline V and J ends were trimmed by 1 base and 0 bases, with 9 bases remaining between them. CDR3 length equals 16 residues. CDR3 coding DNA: TGTGCCAGCAGCCAAGGGAACAGGGCGAACACCGGGGAGCTGTTTTTT. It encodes CASSQGNRANTGELFF.

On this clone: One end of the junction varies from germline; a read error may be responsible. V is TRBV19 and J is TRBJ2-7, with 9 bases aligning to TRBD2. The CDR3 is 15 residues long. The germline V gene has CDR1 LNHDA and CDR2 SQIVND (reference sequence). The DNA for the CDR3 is TGTGCCAGTAGTATTCGGCTAGCGGGATCCTTCGAGCAGTACTTC. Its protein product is CASSIRLAGSFEQYF.

The chain's CDR3 is CASRQFGARELFF. The CDR3 DNA reads as TGTGCCAGTAGACAGTTTGGGGCACGTGAGCTGTTTTTT. V usage is TRBV2 and J usage is TRBJ2-2, with a tentative D call TRBD1 (5 bases). This CDR3 is 13 amino acids long. Trimming took off 9 bases at V and 11 bases at J, with 19 bases between the two ends. Germline V gives CDR1 SNHLY, CDR2 FYNNEI.

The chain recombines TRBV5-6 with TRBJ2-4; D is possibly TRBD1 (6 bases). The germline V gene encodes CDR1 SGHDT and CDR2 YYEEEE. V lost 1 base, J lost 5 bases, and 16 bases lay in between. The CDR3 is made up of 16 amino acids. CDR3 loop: CASSLTAGAYQNIQYF. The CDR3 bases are TGTGCCAGCAGCTTGACCGCAGGGGCGTACCAAAACATTCAGTACTTC.

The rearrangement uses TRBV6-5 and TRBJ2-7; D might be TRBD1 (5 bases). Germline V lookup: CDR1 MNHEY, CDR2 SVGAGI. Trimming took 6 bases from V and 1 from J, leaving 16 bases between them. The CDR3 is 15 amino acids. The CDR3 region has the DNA TGTGCCAGCAGCCCCCAACGACAGCGTTCCTACGAGCAGTACTTC. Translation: CASSPQRQRSYEQYF.

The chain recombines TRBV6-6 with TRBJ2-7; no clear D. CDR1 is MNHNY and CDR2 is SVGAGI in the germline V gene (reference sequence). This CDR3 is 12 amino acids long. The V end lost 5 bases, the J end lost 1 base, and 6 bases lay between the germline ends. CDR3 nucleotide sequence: TGTGCCAGCAGTCGACTTTCCTACGAGCAGTACTTC. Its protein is CASSRLSYEQYF.

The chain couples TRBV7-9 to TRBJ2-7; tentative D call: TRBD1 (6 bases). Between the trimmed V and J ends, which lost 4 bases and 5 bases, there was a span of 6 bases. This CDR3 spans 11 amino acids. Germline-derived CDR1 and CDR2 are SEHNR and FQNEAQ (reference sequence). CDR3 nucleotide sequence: TGTGCCAGCAGCTGGGACAACGAGCAGTACTTC. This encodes CASSWDNEQYF.

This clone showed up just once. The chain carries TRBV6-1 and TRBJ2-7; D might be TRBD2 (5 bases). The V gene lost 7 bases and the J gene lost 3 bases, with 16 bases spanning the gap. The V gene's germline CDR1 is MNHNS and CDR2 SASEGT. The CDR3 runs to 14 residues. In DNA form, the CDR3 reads TGTGCCAGCATGCGGAGCGGAGAGGTCTACGAGCAGTACTTC. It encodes CASMRSGEVYEQYF.

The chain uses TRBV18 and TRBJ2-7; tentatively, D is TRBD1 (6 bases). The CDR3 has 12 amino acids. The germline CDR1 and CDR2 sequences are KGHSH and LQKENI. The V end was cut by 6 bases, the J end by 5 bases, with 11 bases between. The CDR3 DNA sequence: TGTGCCAGCTCGGGGGCCGTCCACGAGCAGTACTTC. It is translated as CASSGAVHEQYF.

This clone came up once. CDR3 in DNA: TGCGCCAGCAGCCGGGACAGGGTAGGGAACTATGGCTACACCTTC. It encodes CASSRDRVGNYGYTF. The genes are TRBV4-3 and TRBJ1-2; 9 positions match TRBD1. The germline CDR1 and CDR2 sequences are LGHNA and YSLEER. After removal of 4 bases from V and 2 bases from J, the junction contained 5 bases not matched to a gene. This CDR3 spans 15 amino acids.

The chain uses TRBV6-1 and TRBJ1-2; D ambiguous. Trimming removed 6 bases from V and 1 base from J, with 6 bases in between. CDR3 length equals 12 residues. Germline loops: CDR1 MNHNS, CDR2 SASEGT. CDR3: CASRTINYGYTF. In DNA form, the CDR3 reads TGTGCCAGCAGGACTATTAACTATGGCTACACCTTC.

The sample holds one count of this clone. This CDR3 is CASSERRGTPLTEQYF. The CDR3 region has the DNA TGTGCCAGCAGTGAAAGGCGGGGCACGCCCCTTACCGAGCAGTACTTC. V usage is TRBV6-1 and J usage is TRBJ2-7, with a tentative D call TRBD2 (6 bases). Germline loops: CDR1 MNHNS, CDR2 SASEGT. This CDR3 has 16 amino acids. V lost 2 bases to trimming and J lost 6 bases, with 20 bases between them.

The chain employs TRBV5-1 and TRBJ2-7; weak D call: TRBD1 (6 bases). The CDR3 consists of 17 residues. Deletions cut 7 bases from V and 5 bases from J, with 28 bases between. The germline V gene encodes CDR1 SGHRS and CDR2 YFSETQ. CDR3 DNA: TGCGCCAGCGCAAAGAACAGGGCTGCGGGTCTGGCCCACGAGCAGTACTTC. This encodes CASAKNRAAGLAHEQYF. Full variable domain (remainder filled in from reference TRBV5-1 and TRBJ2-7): KAGVTQTPRYLIKTRGQQVTLSCSPISGHRSVSWYQQTPGQGLQFLFEYFSETQRNKGNFPGRFSGRQFSNSRSEMNVSTLELGDSALYLCASAKNRAAGLAHEQYFGPGTRLTVT.

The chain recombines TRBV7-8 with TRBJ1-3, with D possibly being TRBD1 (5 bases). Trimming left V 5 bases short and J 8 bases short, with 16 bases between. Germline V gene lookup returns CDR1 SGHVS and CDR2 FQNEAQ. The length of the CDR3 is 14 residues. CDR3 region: CASSQGWGRDTIYF. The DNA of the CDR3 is TGTGCCAGCAGCCAGGGATGGGGTAGAGACACCATATATTTT. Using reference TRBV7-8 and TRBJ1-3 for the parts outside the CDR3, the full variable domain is GAGVSQSPRYKVAKRGQDVALRCDPISGHVSLFWYQQALGQGPEFLTYFQNEAQLDKSGLPSDRFFAERPEGSVSTLKIQRTQQEDSAVYLCASSQGWGRDTIYFGEGSWLTVV.

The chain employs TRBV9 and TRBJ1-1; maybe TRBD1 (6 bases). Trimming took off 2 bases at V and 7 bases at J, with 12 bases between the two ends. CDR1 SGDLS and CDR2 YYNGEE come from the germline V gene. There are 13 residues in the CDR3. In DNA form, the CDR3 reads TGTGCCAGCAGCGTCTCCGGGACAAATGAAGCTTTCTTT. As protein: CASSVSGTNEAFF.

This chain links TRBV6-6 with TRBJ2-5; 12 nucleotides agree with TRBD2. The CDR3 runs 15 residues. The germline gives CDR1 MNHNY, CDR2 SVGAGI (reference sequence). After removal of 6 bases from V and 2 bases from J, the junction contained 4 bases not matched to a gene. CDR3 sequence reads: CASRPGTSGQETQYF. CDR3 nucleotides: TGTGCCAGCAGACCCGGGACTAGCGGGCAAGAGACCCAGTACTTC.

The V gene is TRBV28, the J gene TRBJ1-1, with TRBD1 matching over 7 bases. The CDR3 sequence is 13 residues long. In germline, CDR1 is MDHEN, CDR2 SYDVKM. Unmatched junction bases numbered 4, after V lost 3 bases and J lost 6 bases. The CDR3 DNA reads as TGTGCCAGCAGTTTTACTGGGACAGCTGAAGCTTTCTTT. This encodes CASSFTGTAEAFF.

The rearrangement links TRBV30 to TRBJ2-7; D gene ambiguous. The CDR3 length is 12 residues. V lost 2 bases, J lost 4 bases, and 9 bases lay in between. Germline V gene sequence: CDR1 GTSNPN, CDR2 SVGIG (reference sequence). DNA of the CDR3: TGTGCCTGGAGTACGGGTGCGTACGAGCAGTACTTC. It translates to CAWSTGAYEQYF.

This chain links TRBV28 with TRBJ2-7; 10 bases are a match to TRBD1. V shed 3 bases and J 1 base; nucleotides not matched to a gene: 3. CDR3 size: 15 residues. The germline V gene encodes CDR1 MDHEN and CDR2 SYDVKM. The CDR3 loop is CASSFQDRGSYEQYF. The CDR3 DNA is TGTGCCAGCAGTTTCCAGGACAGGGGGTCCTACGAGCAGTACTTC. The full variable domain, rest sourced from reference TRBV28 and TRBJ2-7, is DVKVTQSSRYLVKRTGEKVFLECVQDMDHENMFWYRQDPGLGLRLIYFSYDVKMKEKGDIPEGYSVSREKKERFSLILESASTNQTSMYLCASSFQDRGSYEQYFGPGTRLTVT.

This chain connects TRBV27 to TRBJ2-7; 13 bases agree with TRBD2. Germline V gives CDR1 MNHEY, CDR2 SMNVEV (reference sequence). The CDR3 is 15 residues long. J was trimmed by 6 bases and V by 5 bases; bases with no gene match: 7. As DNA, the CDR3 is TGTGCCAGCAGTGTAACTAGCGGGAGGGTAGGCGAGCAGTACTTC. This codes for CASSVTSGRVGEQYF.

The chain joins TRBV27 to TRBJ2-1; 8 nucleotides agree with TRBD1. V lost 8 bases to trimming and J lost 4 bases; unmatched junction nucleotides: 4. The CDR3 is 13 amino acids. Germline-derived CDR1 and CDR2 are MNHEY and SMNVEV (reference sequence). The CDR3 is CASGTGFYNEQFF. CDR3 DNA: TGTGCCAGCGGGACAGGTTTTTACAATGAGCAGTTCTTC.

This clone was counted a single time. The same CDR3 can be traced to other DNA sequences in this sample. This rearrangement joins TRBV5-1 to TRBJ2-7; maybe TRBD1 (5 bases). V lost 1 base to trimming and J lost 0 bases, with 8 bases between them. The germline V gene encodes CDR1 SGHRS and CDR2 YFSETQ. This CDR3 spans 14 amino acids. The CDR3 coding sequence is TGCGCCAGCAGCTTGAGGCAGGGCTCCTACGAGCAGTACTTC. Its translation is CASSLRQGSYEQYF. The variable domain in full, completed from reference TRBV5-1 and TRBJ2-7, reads KAGVTQTPRYLIKTRGQQVTLSCSPISGHRSVSWYQQTPGQGLQFLFEYFSETQRNKGNFPGRFSGRQFSNSRSEMNVSTLELGDSALYLCASSLRQGSYEQYFGPGTRLTVT.

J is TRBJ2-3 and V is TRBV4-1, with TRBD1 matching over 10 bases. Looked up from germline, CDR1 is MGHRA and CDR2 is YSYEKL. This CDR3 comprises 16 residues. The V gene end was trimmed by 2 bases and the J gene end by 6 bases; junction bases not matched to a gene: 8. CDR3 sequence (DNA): TGCGCCAGCAGCCAATTCGCGGGACAGGGGAAGGATACGCAGTATTTT. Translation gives CASSQFAGQGKDTQYF.

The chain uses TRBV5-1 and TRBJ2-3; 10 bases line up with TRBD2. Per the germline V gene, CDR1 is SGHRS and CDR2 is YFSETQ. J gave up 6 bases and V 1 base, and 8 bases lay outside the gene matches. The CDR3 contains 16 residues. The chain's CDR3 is CASSLWASGSLDTQYF. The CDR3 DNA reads TGCGCCAGCAGCTTGTGGGCTAGCGGGAGCCTGGATACGCAGTATTTT.